The rows below give T cell receptor beta chains drawn from one sample of a study of human T cells and chemical hapten exposure. TCRdb recomputed calls from the RACE reads with MiXCR, one row per CDR3 protein. The sample includes about 340,000 distinct CDR3 sequences, around 7% of them seen just once. This specimen was whole blood, taken in connection with sensitization to the hapten diphenylcyclopropenone (DPC). Receptor source: a woman aged 18-35 years with alopecia areata. Some clones in this sample may be carry-over from other donors' samples. CDR3s include the opening cysteine and the closing phenylalanine or tryptophan. D genes are given only for firm matches. A clone size is listed for some rows: how often the clone was seen (once, few, many), or a class if it is expanded.

>TRBV12-3/TRBV12-4|TRBJ2-7|NA|many
CASSALAGYEQYF
TGTGCCAGCAGTGCCCTAGCTGGCTACGAGCAGTACTTC
>TRBV7-9|TRBJ1-2|NA|few
CASSSTGIYGYTF
TGTGCCAGCAGCTCCACAGGAATCTATGGCTACACCTTC
>TRBV5-1|TRBJ1-4|TRBD1|NA
CASSLGLRGNEKLFF
TGCGCCAGCAGCTTGGGACTCAGGGGGAATGAAAAACTGTTTTTT
>TRBV6-5|TRBJ2-3|NA|many
CASREATDTQYF
TGTGCCAGCAGGGAAGCCACAGATACGCAGTATTTT
>TRBV28|TRBJ2-1|TRBD2|many
CASSPGGGAHNEQFF
TGTGCCAGCAGCCCAGGCGGGGGGGCCCACAATGAGCAGTTCTTC
>TRBV18|TRBJ2-2|NA|NA
CASSPQRQAPTNTGELFF
TGTGCCAGCTCACCTCAACGACAGGCACCGACGAACACCGGGGAGCTGTTTTTT
>TRBV5-1|TRBJ1-1|NA|few
CASSFKFDLSTEAFF
TGCGCCAGCAGCTTTAAGTTCGACCTCTCTACTGAAGCTTTCTTT
>TRBV28|TRBJ1-2|NA|few
CASSPPLPHGYTF
TGTGCCAGCAGTCCCCCATTACCCCACGGCTACACCTTC
>TRBV5-4|TRBJ2-3|TRBD2|NA
CASSPSGGYTDTQYF
TGTGCCAGCAGCCCGAGCGGGGGTTACACAGATACGCAGTATTTT
>TRBV7-2|TRBJ2-5|TRBD1|many
CASSSNRGSKETQYF
TGTGCCAGCAGCTCGAACAGGGGGTCCAAAGAGACCCAGTACTTC
>TRBV29-1|TRBJ2-6|TRBD1|many
CSVATGASSGANVLTF
TGCAGCGTTGCGACAGGGGCGAGCTCTGGGGCCAACGTCCTGACTTTC
>TRBV20-1|TRBJ1-4|TRBD1|NA
CSASLQGGNEKLFF
TGCAGTGCTAGTTTGCAGGGGGGTAATGAAAAACTGTTTTTT
>TRBV12-3/TRBV12-4|TRBJ2-7|NA|many
CASSFGTYEQYF
TGTGCCAGCAGTTTTGGGACCTACGAGCAGTACTTC
>TRBV6-2/TRBV6-3|TRBJ2-7|NA|NA
CASSYSRGGERQYF
TGTGCCAGCAGTTACTCGAGGGGTGGCGAGCGGCAGTACTTC
>TRBV4-3|TRBJ2-3|TRBD1|NA
CASSQDRGQISTDTQYF
TGCGCCAGCAGCCAAGATCGGGGACAGATTAGCACAGATACGCAGTATTTT
>TRBV3-1|TRBJ2-7|TRBD1|NA
CASSQVQGAGEQYF
TGTGCCAGCAGCCAAGTCCAGGGGGCTGGGGAGCAGTACTTC
>TRBV15|TRBJ2-4|NA|NA
CATSENLMWDGKNIQYF
TGTGCCACCAGCGAAAATTTAATGTGGGACGGAAAAAACATTCAGTACTTC
>TRBV20-1|TRBJ1-1|NA|NA
CSARDWAAMNTEAFF
TGCAGTGCTAGAGATTGGGCAGCTATGAACACTGAAGCTTTCTTT
>TRBV4-3|TRBJ1-5|NA|few
CASSRSGRYQPQHF
TGCGCCAGCAGCCGGAGCGGAAGGTATCAGCCCCAGCATTTT
>TRBV5-5|TRBJ2-7|TRBD1|many
CASSLTGASSYEQYF
TGTGCCAGCAGCTTGACAGGGGCAAGCTCCTACGAGCAGTACTTC
>TRBV5-1|TRBJ2-3|NA|many
CASSLVASDADTQYF
TGCGCCAGCAGCCTGGTGGCTAGTGATGCAGATACGCAGTATTTT
>TRBV7-2|TRBJ1-2|TRBD1|few
CASSSVQGGNYGYTF
TGTGCCAGCAGCTCCGTACAAGGGGGCAACTATGGCTACACCTTC
>TRBV7-8|TRBJ2-5|TRBD2|few
CASSLFLAGGRYQETQYF
TGTGCCAGCAGCTTATTCCTAGCGGGGGGCCGGTACCAAGAGACCCAGTACTTC
>TRBV29-1|TRBJ1-2|TRBD1|NA
CSVERTPGQGNYGYTF
TGCAGCGTTGAAAGAACCCCGGGACAGGGGAACTATGGCTACACCTTC
>TRBV12-3/TRBV12-4|TRBJ1-2|NA|NA
CASSFEVYYGYTF
TGTGCCAGCAGTTTCGAAGTATACTATGGCTACACCTTC
>TRBV6-2/TRBV6-3|TRBJ2-6|TRBD1|few
CASRTLLTGARSGANVLTF
TGTGCCAGCAGAACTCTATTGACAGGGGCCCGCTCTGGGGCCAACGTCCTGACTTTC
>TRBV28|TRBJ1-1|TRBD1|many
CASRSGQGNTEAFF
TGTGCCAGCAGATCGGGACAGGGGAACACTGAAGCTTTCTTT